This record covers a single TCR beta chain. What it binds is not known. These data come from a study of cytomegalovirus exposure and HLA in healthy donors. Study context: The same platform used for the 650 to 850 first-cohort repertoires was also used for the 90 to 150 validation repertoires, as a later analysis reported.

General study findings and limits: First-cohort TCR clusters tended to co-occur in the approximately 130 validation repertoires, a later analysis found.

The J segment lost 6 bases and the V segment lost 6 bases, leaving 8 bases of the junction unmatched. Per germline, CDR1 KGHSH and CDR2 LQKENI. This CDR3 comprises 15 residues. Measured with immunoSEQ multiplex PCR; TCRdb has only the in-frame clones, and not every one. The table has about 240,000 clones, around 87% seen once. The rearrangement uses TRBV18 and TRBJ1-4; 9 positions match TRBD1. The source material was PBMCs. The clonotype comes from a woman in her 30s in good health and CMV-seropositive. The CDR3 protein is CASSLRQGEDEKLFF. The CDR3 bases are TGTGCCAGCTCCCTCAGACAGGGGGAGGATGAAAAACTGTTTTTT.